This T cell receptor (beta chain) emerged from a study of cytomegalovirus exposure and HLA in healthy donors. The CDR3 is made up of 12 amino acids. Trimming removed 2 bases from V and 6 bases from J, with 7 bases in between. Looked up from germline, CDR1 is SGHVS and CDR2 is FQNEAQ. With 60 Vbeta and 13 Jbeta primers, the PCR was carried out. Produced via immunoSEQ multiplex PCR; TCRdb's table is partial and in-frame only. The table includes under 250,000 clones, approximately 80% detected once. The sequence came from a woman between 45 and 65 years old in good health and CMV-seropositive. V and J are TRBV7-8 and TRBJ1-1; no reliable D call. The specimen was PBMCs. CDR3 residues: CASSLNEPEAFF. The CDR3 nucleotides read TGTGCCAGCAGCTTAAACGAGCCTGAAGCTTTCTTT.